What follows is one T cell receptor beta chain and its context. Per the authors' pipeline: Estimates of nucleated cell counts were drawn from the amplification of reference gene primers. The repertoire was sequenced with immunoSEQ multiplex PCR; TCRdb's copy has only in-frame clones and lacks some. V, J and clone size are those of that table, while D and trimming were read from the DNA. The sample includes tens of thousands of clones, roughly 85% seen only once; the top ten take roughly 45%. The sample is drawn from a study of blood T cell repertoires in COVID-19. On the study more broadly: T cells, B-cell-depleted T cells, or PBMCs supplied cDNA or gDNA.

The V and J ends lost 8 bases and 2 bases, in that order; junction bases with no gene match: 8. From germline, CDR1 is MDHEN and CDR2 SYDVKM. The CDR3 extends over 15 amino acids. The chain uses TRBV28 and TRBJ2-7, with 11 nucleotides matching TRBD1. This clonotype was sampled from a human donor in a cohort sampled during active COVID-19. Material: peripheral blood. The CDR3 spells CASGRTGGFTYEQYF. The DNA of the CDR3 is TGTGCCAGCGGGCGGACAGGGGGCTTCACCTACGAGCAGTACTTC.